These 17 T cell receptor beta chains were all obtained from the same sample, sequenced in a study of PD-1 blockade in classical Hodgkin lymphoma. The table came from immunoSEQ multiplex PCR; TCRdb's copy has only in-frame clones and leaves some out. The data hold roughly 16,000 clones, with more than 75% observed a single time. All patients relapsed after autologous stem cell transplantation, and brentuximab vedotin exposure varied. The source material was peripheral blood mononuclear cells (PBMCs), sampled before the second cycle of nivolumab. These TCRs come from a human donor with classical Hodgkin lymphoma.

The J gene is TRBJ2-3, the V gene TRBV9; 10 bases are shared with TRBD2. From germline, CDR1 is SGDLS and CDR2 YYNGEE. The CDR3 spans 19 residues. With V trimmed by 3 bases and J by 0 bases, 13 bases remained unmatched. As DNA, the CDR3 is TGTGCCAGCAGCGCCCCCAAAAGCAATAGCGGGAGGAGCACAGATACGCAGTATTTT. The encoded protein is CASSAPKSNSGRSTDTQYF.

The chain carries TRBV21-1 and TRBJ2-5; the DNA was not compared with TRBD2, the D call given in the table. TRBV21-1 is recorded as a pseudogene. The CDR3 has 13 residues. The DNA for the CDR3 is TGTGCCAGCAGCAAAGGCGGAGAAGAGACCCAGTACTTC. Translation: CASSKGGEETQYF.

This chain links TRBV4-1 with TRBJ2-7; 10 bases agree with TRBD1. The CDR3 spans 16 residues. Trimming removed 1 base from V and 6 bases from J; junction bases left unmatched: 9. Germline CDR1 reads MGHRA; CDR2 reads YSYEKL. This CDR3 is CASSQAAGQGLSEQYF. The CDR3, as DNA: TGCGCCAGCAGCCAAGCGGCGGGACAGGGGTTAAGCGAGCAGTACTTC.

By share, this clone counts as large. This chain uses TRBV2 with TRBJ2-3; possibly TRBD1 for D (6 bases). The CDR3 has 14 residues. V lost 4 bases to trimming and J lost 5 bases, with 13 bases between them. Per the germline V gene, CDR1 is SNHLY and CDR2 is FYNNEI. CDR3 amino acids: CASSGAGVVDTQYF. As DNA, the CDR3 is TGTGCCAGCAGTGGCGCAGGGGTAGTAGATACGCAGTATTTT.

CDR3 DNA sequence: TGTGCCAGTAGTGCGTTTTCCGGCACAGATACGCAGTATTTT. Residues: CASSAFSGTDTQYF. V usage is TRBV19 and J usage is TRBJ2-3; D gene uncertain. This CDR3 comprises 14 residues. Germline assignment: CDR1 LNHDA and CDR2 SQIVND (reference sequence). V lost 5 bases and J lost 1, with 10 bases in between.

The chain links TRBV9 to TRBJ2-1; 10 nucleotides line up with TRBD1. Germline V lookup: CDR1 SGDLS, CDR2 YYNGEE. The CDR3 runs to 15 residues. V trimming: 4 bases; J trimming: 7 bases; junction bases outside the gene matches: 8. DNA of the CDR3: TGTGCCAGCAGCATCGGACAGGGGGTAGGAAATGAGCAGTTCTTC. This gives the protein CASSIGQGVGNEQFF. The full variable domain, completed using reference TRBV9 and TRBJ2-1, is DSGVTQTPKHLITATGQRVTLRCSPRSGDLSVYWYQQSLDQGLQFLIQYYNGEERAKGNILERFSAQQFPDLHSELNLSSLELGDSALYFCASSIGQGVGNEQFFGPGTRLTVL.

Here the CDR3 reads CASSEGGGVWEETQYF. In DNA, the CDR3 is TGTGCCAGCTCAGAAGGAGGTGGGGTCTGGGAAGAGACCCAGTACTTC. V gene TRBV18 combines with J gene TRBJ2-5, with a tentative D call TRBD2 (5 bases). The germline CDR1 and CDR2 sequences are KGHSH and LQKENI. V dropped 5 bases and J dropped 3 bases, with 19 bases sitting between them. The CDR3 extends over 16 amino acids.

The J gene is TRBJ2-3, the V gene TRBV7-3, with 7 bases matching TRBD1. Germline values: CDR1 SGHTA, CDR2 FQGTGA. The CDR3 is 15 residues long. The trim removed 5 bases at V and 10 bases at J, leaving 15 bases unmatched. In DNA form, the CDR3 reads TGTGCCAGCAGCCAACAGGGTTTATCAGGGGGTGCGCAGTATTTT. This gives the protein CASSQQGLSGGAQYF.

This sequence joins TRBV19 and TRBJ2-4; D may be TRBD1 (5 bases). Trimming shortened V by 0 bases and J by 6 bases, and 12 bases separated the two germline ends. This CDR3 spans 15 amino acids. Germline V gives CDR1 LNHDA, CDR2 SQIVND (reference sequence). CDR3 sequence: CASSIEFGRANIQYF. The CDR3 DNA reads TGTGCCAGTAGTATAGAATTTGGCAGGGCAAACATTCAGTACTTC. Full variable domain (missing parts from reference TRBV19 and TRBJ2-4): DGGITQSPKYLFRKEGQNVTLSCEQNLNHDAMYWYRQDPGQGLRLIYYSQIVNDFQKGDIAEGYSVSREKKESFPLTVTSAQKNPTAFYLCASSIEFGRANIQYFGAGTRLSVL.

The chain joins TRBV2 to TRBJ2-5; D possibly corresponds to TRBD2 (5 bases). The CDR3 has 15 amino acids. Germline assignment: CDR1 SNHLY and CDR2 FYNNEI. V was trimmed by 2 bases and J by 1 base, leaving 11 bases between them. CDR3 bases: TGTGCCAGCAGTGAATGCCCGGACTCCCAAGAGACCCAGTACTTC. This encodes CASSECPDSQETQYF.

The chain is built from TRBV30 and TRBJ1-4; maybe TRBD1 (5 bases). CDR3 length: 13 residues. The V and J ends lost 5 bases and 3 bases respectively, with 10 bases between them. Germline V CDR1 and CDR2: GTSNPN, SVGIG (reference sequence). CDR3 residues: CAWGGRSNEKLFF. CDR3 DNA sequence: TGTGCCTGGGGGGGACGGTCTAATGAAAAACTGTTTTTT.

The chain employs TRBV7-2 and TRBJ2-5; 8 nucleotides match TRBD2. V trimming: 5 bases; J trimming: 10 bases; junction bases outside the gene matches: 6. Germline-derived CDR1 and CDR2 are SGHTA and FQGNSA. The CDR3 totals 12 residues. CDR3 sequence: CASSPGGLVQYF. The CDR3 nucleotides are TGTGCCAGCAGCCCGGGGGGGTTGGTCCAGTACTTC.

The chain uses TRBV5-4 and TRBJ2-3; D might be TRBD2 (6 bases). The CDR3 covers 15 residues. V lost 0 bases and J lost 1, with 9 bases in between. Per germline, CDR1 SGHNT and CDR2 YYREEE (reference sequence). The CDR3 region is CASSLAGVRTDTQYF. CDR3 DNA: TGTGCCAGCAGCTTGGCGGGGGTACGCACAGATACGCAGTATTTT.

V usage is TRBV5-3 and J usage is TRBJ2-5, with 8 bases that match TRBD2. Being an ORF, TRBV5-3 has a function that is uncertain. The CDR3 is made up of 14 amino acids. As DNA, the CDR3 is TGTGCGACTTCCCATAAAGCGGGGGAAGGGACCCAGTACTTC. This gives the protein CATSHKAGEGTQYF.

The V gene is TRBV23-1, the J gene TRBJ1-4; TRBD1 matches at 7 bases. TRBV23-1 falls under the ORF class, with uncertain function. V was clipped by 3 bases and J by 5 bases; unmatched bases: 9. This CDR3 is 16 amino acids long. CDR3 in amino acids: CASSHFPTGLNEKLFF. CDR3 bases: TGCGCCAGCAGTCACTTCCCGACAGGGCTAAATGAAAAACTGTTTTTT.

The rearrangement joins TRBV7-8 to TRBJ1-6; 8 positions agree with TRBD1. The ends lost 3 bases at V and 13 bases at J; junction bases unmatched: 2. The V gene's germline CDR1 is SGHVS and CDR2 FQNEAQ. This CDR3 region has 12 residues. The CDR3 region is CASSLRQGPLHF. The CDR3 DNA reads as TGTGCCAGCAGCTTGCGACAGGGGCCCCTCCACTTT.

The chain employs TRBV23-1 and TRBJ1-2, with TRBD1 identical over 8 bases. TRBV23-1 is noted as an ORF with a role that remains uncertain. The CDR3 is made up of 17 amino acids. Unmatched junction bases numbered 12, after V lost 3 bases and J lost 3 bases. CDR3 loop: CASSHPLSQGAYYGYTF. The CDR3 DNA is TGCGCCAGCAGTCATCCCCTCTCTCAGGGGGCCTACTATGGCTACACCTTC.